Below are 6 T cell receptor beta chains sequenced from a single sample in a study of shared clonotypes between healthy human individuals. Produced via immunoSEQ multiplex PCR; TCRdb's table is partial and in-frame only. The repertoire holds 2 million to 2.5 million clones, with 92% as singletons. Specimen: naive CD4+ T cells from PBMCs. Subset specified: CD45RA+ positively selected. The receptors here all came from a man aged 18 to 35 in good health. Some clones in this sample may be carry-over from other donors' samples.

The chain combines TRBV28 with TRBJ1-2, with 10 bases identical to TRBD1. This CDR3 is built from 13 residues. Trimming removed 6 bases from V and 8 bases from J; junction bases left unmatched: 6. Germline V CDR1 and CDR2: MDHEN, SYDVKM. CDR3 in DNA: TGTGCCAGCAGACAGACAGGGGGCGTGGGCTACACCTTC. Amino acid sequence: CASRQTGGVGYTF.

The CDR3 region has the DNA TGTGCCAGCAGCGCCGTCTCGGGGGGCAATCAGCCCCAGCATTTT. Its protein product is CASSAVSGGNQPQHF. This rearrangement joins TRBV7-9 to TRBJ1-5, with D maybe TRBD1 (5 bases). CDR1 is SEHNR and CDR2 is FQNEAQ in the germline V gene (reference sequence). The length of the CDR3 is 15 residues. V dropped 5 bases and J dropped 2 bases, with 13 bases sitting between them.

The J gene is TRBJ2-1, the V gene TRBV11-2; D is possibly TRBD1 (6 bases). CDR1 and CDR2 (germline): SGHAT, FQNNGV. The ends were cut back, 10 bases at V and 4 bases at J, with 14 bases in the middle. There are 13 residues in the CDR3. The CDR3 region is CATRGIGYNEQFF. CDR3 DNA: TGTGCCACCAGGGGCATCGGGTACAATGAGCAGTTCTTC.

This clone has only a few counts. This chain links TRBV5-8 with TRBJ2-7, with 8 bases fitting TRBD1. The CDR3 has 14 amino acids. The germline V gene has CDR1 SGHTS and CDR2 YDEGEE. The junction had 8 bases not matched to a gene; V was cut back by 4 bases and J by 5 bases. Here the CDR3 reads CASSGRTGPHEQYF. The CDR3 DNA is TGTGCCAGCAGCGGGAGGACAGGGCCCCACGAGCAGTACTTC.

The V call is TRBV7-2, the J call TRBJ2-5; 7 bases agree with TRBD2. The CDR3 is 14 residues long. Germline CDR1 and CDR2: SGHTA and FQGNSA. The V gene end was trimmed by 5 bases and the J gene end by 2 bases; junction bases not matched to a gene: 5. This CDR3 reads CASSPNGGQETQYF. The DNA for the CDR3 is TGTGCCAGCAGCCCCAACGGGGGGCAAGAGACCCAGTACTTC.

The V gene is TRBV4-1, the J gene TRBJ2-3, with D perhaps being TRBD1 or TRBD2 (5 bases each). The CDR3 is made up of 18 amino acids. Germline loops: CDR1 MGHRA, CDR2 YSYEKL. The germline V and J ends were trimmed by 3 bases and 5 bases, with 24 bases remaining between them. CDR3 sequence reads: CASSQGRIFGSGGDTQYF. In DNA, the CDR3 is TGCGCCAGCAGCCAGGGGCGTATCTTTGGGAGTGGGGGAGATACGCAGTATTTT.